This TCR beta chain was obtained from a study of shared clonotypes between healthy human individuals. Study-level points and caveats: Clonotype sharing among donors likely depends on sequencing depth.

The protocol was immunoSEQ multiplex PCR, while the TCRdb copy is restricted to in-frame clones and leaves out a portion. The sample records around 500,000 clones, roughly 80% being singletons. In the case of this clone: Its antigen is still unknown.

Sequenced material: PBMCs. The clonotype originates from a woman in her thirties or forties in good health. Some clones in this sample may be carry-over from other donors' samples.

DNA for the CDR3: TGCGCCAGCAGCACAGTGGGGGCGGGAGGGGCTAATGAGCAGTTCTTC. It yields the protein CASSTVGAGGANEQFF. The rearrangement joins TRBV5-1 to TRBJ2-1; 9 bases are a match to TRBD2. The CDR3 covers 16 residues. Germline V lookup: CDR1 SGHRS, CDR2 YFSETQ. J lost 7 bases, V lost 4 bases, and 12 bases had no gene match. Using reference TRBV5-1 and TRBJ2-1 for the parts outside the CDR3, the full variable domain is KAGVTQTPRYLIKTRGQQVTLSCSPISGHRSVSWYQQTPGQGLQFLFEYFSETQRNKGNFPGRFSGRQFSNSRSEMNVSTLELGDSALYLCASSTVGAGGANEQFFGPGTRLTVL.